These 30 T cell receptor beta chains originate from one sample sequenced in a study of human T cells and chemical hapten exposure. Blood, whole and unfractionated, served as the source for total RNA extraction. The library tagged each cDNA molecule with unique molecular identifiers. TCRdb re-called the reads through MiXCR, storing one row per CDR3 protein. The table has about 120,000 distinct CDR3 sequences, 8.5% to 9% seen once. The source material was whole blood. These receptors came from a human donor in good health. Some clones in this sample may be carry-over from other donors' samples.

This chain joins TRBV7-2 and TRBJ1-5; D might be TRBD1 (5 bases). The CDR3 extends over 15 amino acids. V gave up 0 bases and J gave up 11 bases, with 17 bases separating them. In germline, CDR1 is SGHTA, CDR2 FQGNSA. The CDR3 nucleotides are TGTGCCAGCAGCTTAGCGCAGGAGGGGCAAGGGTCCCAGCATTTT. Translation: CASSLAQEGQGSQHF.

The rearrangement links TRBV7-3 to TRBJ1-6, with TRBD1 as a possible D gene (5 bases). The V end lost 2 bases, the J end lost 9 bases, and 14 bases lay between the germline ends. Germline V lookup: CDR1 SGHTA, CDR2 FQGTGA. The CDR3 extends over 15 amino acids. The CDR3: CASSLYGGTGSPLHF. CDR3 DNA sequence: TGTGCCAGCAGCTTATATGGGGGGACGGGTTCACCCCTCCACTTT. Full variable domain (outside the CDR3, taken from reference TRBV7-3 and TRBJ1-6): GAGVSQTPSNKVTEKGKYVELRCDPISGHTALYWYRQSLGQGPEFLIYFQGTGAADDSGLPNDRFFAVRPEGSVSTLKIQRTERGDSAVYLCASSLYGGTGSPLHFGNGTRLTVT.

This clonotype has more than one count but fewer than ten. V is TRBV7-8 and J is TRBJ2-2; D is undetermined. Germline V gene sequence: CDR1 SGHVS, CDR2 FQNEAQ. The V end was cut by 5 bases, the J end by 1 base, with 20 bases between. CDR3 length: 18 residues. CDR3 in amino acids: CASSRWDRIRENTGELFF. For the CDR3, the DNA is TGTGCCAGCAGCCGTTGGGATAGAATAAGGGAGAACACCGGGGAGCTGTTTTTT.

This chain uses TRBV29-1 with TRBJ1-1; TRBD1 aligns across 7 bases. This CDR3 is 13 amino acids long. Germline V lookup: CDR1 SQVTM, CDR2 ANQGSEA. The V and J ends lost 2 bases and 5 bases, in that order; junction bases with no gene match: 5. CDR3 DNA: TGCAGCGTTGAAAAGGGGGCGCGAACTGAAGCTTTCTTT. Its translation is CSVEKGARTEAFF.

In this sample, this clonotype turned up many times. This chain uses TRBV20-1 with TRBJ1-3; TRBD1 agrees at 7 bases. Germline CDR1 reads DFQATT; CDR2 reads SNEGSKA (reference sequence). This CDR3 is built from 14 residues. The V segment lost 6 bases and the J segment 3 bases; nucleotides outside the gene matches: 8. Written as DNA, the CDR3 is TGCAGTGCGCGACTGACAGGGAATGGAAACACCATATATTTT. This sequence encodes CSARLTGNGNTIYF.

This clonotype was picked up many times. The chain combines TRBV6-1 with TRBJ2-1; D is ambiguous. Trimming left V 3 bases short and J 3 bases short, with 9 bases between. Germline V gives CDR1 MNHNS, CDR2 SASEGT. This CDR3 region has 14 residues. The CDR3 spells CASSDTLVYNEQFF. The CDR3 bases are TGTGCCAGCAGTGATACGCTAGTCTACAATGAGCAGTTCTTC.

There are many counts of this clonotype. V is TRBV19 and J is TRBJ2-1; D remains ambiguous. The germline gives CDR1 LNHDA, CDR2 SQIVND (reference sequence). V was cut by 7 bases and J by 0 bases, with 16 bases left in between. The CDR3 covers 16 residues. The CDR3 region is CASKVTGGSSYNEQFF. CDR3 DNA sequence: TGTGCCAGTAAGGTAACGGGTGGAAGCTCCTACAATGAGCAGTTCTTC.

This clonotype was seen ten or more times. The chain links TRBV20-1 to TRBJ1-2, with 7 nucleotides matching TRBD1. Germline CDR1 is DFQATT and CDR2 is SNEGSKA (reference sequence). The CDR3 has 13 amino acids. The trim removed 5 bases at V and 7 bases at J, leaving 10 bases unmatched. The CDR3 DNA follows: TGCAGTGCTGAGGGCAAGGGGGCGGTTGGCTACACCTTC. This gives the protein CSAEGKGAVGYTF.

This clonotype was counted at least ten times. The chain recombines TRBV4-2 with TRBJ1-5, with D possibly being TRBD1 (5 bases). CDR1 and CDR2 (germline): LGHNA, YNFKEQ. The CDR3 contains 17 residues. V was cut by 0 bases and J by 2 bases, with 14 bases left in between. CDR3 loop: CASSQEGQRGGNQPQHF. DNA for the CDR3: TGTGCCAGCAGCCAAGAGGGTCAGAGGGGAGGCAATCAGCCCCAGCATTTT.

The genes are TRBV2 and TRBJ2-7, with 11 bases fitting TRBD1. Germline values: CDR1 SNHLY, CDR2 FYNNEI. V lost 7 bases, J lost 5 bases, and 7 bases stayed unmatched. The CDR3 is 14 amino acids. This CDR3 is CASKVDRGRNEQYF. CDR3 sequence (DNA): TGTGCCAGCAAGGTGGACAGGGGGCGAAACGAGCAGTACTTC.

This clonotype was counted only a few times. The J gene is TRBJ2-3, the V gene TRBV6-6; D is uncertain. V dropped 2 bases and J dropped 1 base, with 7 bases sitting between them. The length of the CDR3 is 14 residues. CDR1 is MNHNY, CDR2 SVGAGI, per germline (reference sequence). CDR3 sequence (DNA): TGTGCCAGCAGTTACAGGCAGGGCACAGATACGCAGTATTTT. Protein product: CASSYRQGTDTQYF.

This clonotype was detected a few times. V and J are TRBV12-3 or TRBV12-4 and TRBJ2-7, with 10 bases aligning to TRBD2. The CDR3 consists of 14 residues. Trimming removed 3 bases from V and 2 bases from J; junction bases left unmatched: 1. This chain's CDR3 is CASSLSGRAYEQYF. The CDR3, as DNA: TGTGCCAGCAGTTTGAGCGGGAGGGCCTACGAGCAGTACTTC.

In the case of this clonotype: This may be a read error: a much more frequent sequence differs by one nucleotide. The J gene is TRBJ1-5, the V gene TRBV6-2 or TRBV6-3; 10 positions match TRBD1. CDR3 size: 17 residues. Germline lookup yields CDR1 MNHEY and CDR2 SVGEGT. In nucleotides, the CDR3 is TGTGCCAGCAGTGACGACAGGGGGCATTCTGGCAATCAGTCCCAGCATTTT. Amino acids: CASSDDRGHSGNQSQHF.

This clonotype showed up many times. The chain is built from TRBV10-3 and TRBJ2-2, with D perhaps being TRBD1 or TRBD2 (5 bases each). This CDR3 comprises 16 residues. Trimming removed 7 bases from V and 1 base from J, with 16 bases in between. Per germline, CDR1 ENHRY and CDR2 SYGVKD. CDR3 bases: TGTGCCATCACGGAGCCGGGACGGGAGAACACCGGGGAGCTGTTTTTT. Protein sequence: CAITEPGRENTGELFF.

The sample holds a few counts of this clonotype. The chain uses TRBV27 and TRBJ1-5, with D unresolved. Trimming took off 5 bases at V and 5 bases at J, with 10 bases between the two ends. Per germline, CDR1 MNHEY and CDR2 SMNVEV (reference sequence). CDR3 size: 13 residues. In nucleotides, the CDR3 is TGTGCCAGCAGTCCTGGATGGTATCAGCCCCAGCATTTT. Amino acid sequence: CASSPGWYQPQHF.

This clonotype was counted between two and nine times. The V call is TRBV29-1, the J call TRBJ2-3; D is unclear. CDR3 length: 14 residues. Germline V gene data show CDR1 as SQVTM and CDR2 as ANQGSEA. V lost 6 bases, J lost 0 bases, and 13 bases lay in between. CDR3 protein: CSVAQRLSTDTQYF. CDR3 nucleotides: TGCAGCGTGGCACAGCGCCTGAGCACAGATACGCAGTATTTT.

V is TRBV6-1 and J is TRBJ2-7, with D possibly being TRBD2 (5 bases). The CDR3 extends over 15 amino acids. The germline gives CDR1 MNHNS, CDR2 SASEGT. V lost 4 bases, J lost 4 bases, and 17 bases lay in between. This CDR3 is CASSAPGGGAYEQYF. The CDR3 region has the DNA TGTGCCAGCAGTGCACCTGGAGGCGGAGCGTACGAGCAGTACTTC.

This clonotype was found many times. The V call is TRBV7-9, the J call TRBJ2-1, with TRBD1 identical over 9 bases. The V gene's germline CDR1 is SEHNR and CDR2 FQNEAQ (reference sequence). V trimming: 0 bases; J trimming: 9 bases; junction bases outside the gene matches: 9. The CDR3 loop spans 16 amino acids. CDR3 residues: CASSLAGTGGLGEQFF. As DNA, the CDR3 is TGTGCCAGCAGCTTAGCGGGTACAGGGGGCTTGGGTGAGCAGTTCTTC.

J is TRBJ2-1 and V is TRBV11-1; D unresolved. Trimming removed 4 bases from V and 4 bases from J, with 20 bases in between. CDR3 size: 17 residues. Per the germline V gene, CDR1 is SGHAT and CDR2 is FQDESV (reference sequence). The CDR3 nucleotides are TGTGCCAGCAGCTCTCGTCCCTCAACGACTCCTTACAATGAGCAGTTCTTC. Translation: CASSSRPSTTPYNEQFF. Full variable domain (remainder filled in from reference TRBV11-1 and TRBJ2-1): EAEVAQSPRYKITEKSQAVAFWCDPISGHATLYWYRQILGQGPELLVQFQDESVVDDSQLPKDRFSAERLKGVDSTLKIQPAELGDSAMYLCASSSRPSTTPYNEQFFGPGTRLTVL.

This clonotype was counted only a few times. V and J are TRBV27 and TRBJ2-2, with no clear D. Germline V lookup: CDR1 MNHEY, CDR2 SMNVEV (reference sequence). The ends were cut back, 4 bases at V and 2 bases at J, with 5 bases in the middle. The CDR3 extends over 13 amino acids. The CDR3 protein is CASSYSNTGELFF. CDR3 in DNA: TGTGCCAGCAGTTATTCCAACACCGGGGAGCTGTTTTTT.

This clonotype was detected ten times or more. The chain carries TRBV18 and TRBJ1-1; TRBD1 is a possible D gene (5 bases). The CDR3 has 17 amino acids. Trimming took 1 base from V and 10 from J, leaving 25 bases between them. Germline V lookup: CDR1 KGHSH, CDR2 LQKENI. The CDR3 spells CASSPRDTGEGSSSAFF. The DNA for the CDR3 is TGTGCCAGCTCACCACGGGATACAGGAGAAGGTTCGTCGTCAGCTTTCTTT.

This clonotype was recorded a few times. This chain links TRBV20-1 with TRBJ1-2, with D perhaps matching TRBD1 (6 bases). Germline assignment: CDR1 DFQATT and CDR2 SNEGSKA (reference sequence). The CDR3 consists of 15 residues. V gave up 3 bases and J gave up 5 bases, with 19 bases separating them. The CDR3 DNA is TGCAGTGCTAGTCGGACAGCTTCCTACTTTTATGGCTACACCTTC. This codes for CSASRTASYFYGYTF.

The chain links TRBV6-5 to TRBJ1-1; 11 bases map to TRBD1. In germline, CDR1 is MNHEY, CDR2 SVGAGI. The V gene end was trimmed by 2 bases and the J gene end by 4 bases; junction bases not matched to a gene: 12. The CDR3 consists of 18 residues. CDR3 bases: TGTGCCAGCAGTTACACCACCGTGGGACAGGGGGAATTCACTGAAGCTTTCTTT. It is translated as CASSYTTVGQGEFTEAFF.

This clonotype was picked up many times. The chain employs TRBV5-1 and TRBJ2-1; TRBD2 agrees at 12 bases. Germline V gives CDR1 SGHRS, CDR2 YFSETQ. V lost 4 bases and J lost 7; bases outside the gene matches: 9. CDR3 length: 16 residues. For the CDR3, the DNA is TGCGCCAGCAGCCCGCCTAGCGGGGGGGGTTGGAATGAGCAGTTCTTC. Its protein is CASSPPSGGGWNEQFF.

The V and J genes are TRBV12-3 or TRBV12-4 and TRBJ1-5, with D possibly TRBD1 on 5 matching bases. This CDR3 has 14 amino acids. Trimming pared 6 bases from V and 4 bases from J, leaving 13 bases between. The CDR3 coding sequence is TGTGCCAGCAGGCCCCGGGACCAAAATCAGCCCCAGCATTTT. This translates into CASRPRDQNQPQHF.

This clonotype was counted many times. The genes are TRBV20-1 and TRBJ1-1; no definite D call. The germline gives CDR1 DFQATT, CDR2 SNEGSKA (reference sequence). V lost 3 bases and J 1 base, leaving 9 bases between the germline ends. The CDR3 totals 13 residues. CDR3 nucleotide sequence: TGCAGTGCTAGTGACGGATCGAACACTGAAGCTTTCTTT. Translation: CSASDGSNTEAFF.

The genes are TRBV4-2 and TRBJ2-7; 10 positions match TRBD1. The V and J ends lost 2 bases and 0 bases, in that order; junction bases with no gene match: 4. The CDR3 runs to 16 residues. Germline V gives CDR1 LGHNA, CDR2 YNFKEQ. Here the CDR3 DNA reads TGTGCCAGCAGCCAACAGACAGGGGGCAGCTCCTACGAGCAGTACTTC. This codes for CASSQQTGGSSYEQYF.

This clonotype was observed a few times. The V call is TRBV18, the J call TRBJ2-1, with TRBD2 matching 11 bases. Germline V gene data show CDR1 as KGHSH and CDR2 as LQKENI. The CDR3 is 20 residues long. V lost 1 base to trimming and J lost 0 bases; unmatched junction nucleotides: 11. The chain's CDR3 is CASSPRRSSGRPPSYNEQFF. The DNA of the CDR3 is TGTGCCAGCTCACCACGAAGGTCTAGCGGGAGGCCCCCCTCCTACAATGAGCAGTTCTTC. Using reference TRBV18 and TRBJ2-1 for the parts outside the CDR3, the full variable domain is NAGVMQNPRHLVRRRGQEARLRCSPMKGHSHVYWYRQLPEEGLKFMVYLQKENIIDESGMPKERFSAEFPKEGPSILRIQQVVRGDSAAYFCASSPRRSSGRPPSYNEQFFGPGTRLTVL.

This clonotype showed up just a few times. CDR3 sequence: CASSQRLAGGDNEQFF. The DNA of the CDR3 is TGTGCCAGCAGCCAACGACTAGCGGGGGGAGACAATGAGCAGTTCTTC. V gene TRBV3-1 combines with J gene TRBJ2-1, with TRBD2 identical over 13 bases. V trimming: 2 bases; J trimming: 5 bases; junction bases outside the gene matches: 3. The CDR3 spans 16 residues. Per germline, CDR1 LGHDT and CDR2 YNNKEL (reference sequence).

The chain has TRBV7-9 and TRBJ2-1, with 11 nucleotides matching TRBD2. Germline loops: CDR1 SEHNR, CDR2 FQNEAQ (reference sequence). This CDR3 has 15 amino acids. The V segment lost 11 bases and the J segment 6 bases; nucleotides outside the gene matches: 12. CDR3 sequence: CAGLVAGGPGNEQFF. In nucleotides, the CDR3 is TGTGCCGGCCTTGTAGCGGGAGGGCCAGGCAATGAGCAGTTCTTC.